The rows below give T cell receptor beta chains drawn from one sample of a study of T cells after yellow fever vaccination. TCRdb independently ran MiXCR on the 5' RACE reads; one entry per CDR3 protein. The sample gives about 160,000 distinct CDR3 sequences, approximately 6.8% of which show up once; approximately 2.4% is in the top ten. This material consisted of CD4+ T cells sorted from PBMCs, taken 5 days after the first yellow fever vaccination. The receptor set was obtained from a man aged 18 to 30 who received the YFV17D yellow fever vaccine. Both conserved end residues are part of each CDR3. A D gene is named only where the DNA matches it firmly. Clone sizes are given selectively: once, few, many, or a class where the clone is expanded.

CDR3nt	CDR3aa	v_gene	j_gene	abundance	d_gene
TGTGCCAGCAGCGATCCACTAGCGGGGGGCACCGGGGAGCTGTTTTTT	CASSDPLAGGTGELFF	TRBV5-4	TRBJ2-2	-	TRBD2
TGCGCCAGCAGACCACGACCTGGACCCACAGATACGCAGTATTTT	CASRPRPGPTDTQYF	TRBV5-1	TRBJ2-3	many	-
TGTGCCAGCAGCTTGATGACAGTTACCTACAATGAGCAGTTCTTC	CASSLMTVTYNEQFF	TRBV7-9	TRBJ2-1	many	-
TGTGCCAGCAGCCCCCGGGACAGGGGTGGGTATGGCTACACCTTC	CASSPRDRGGYGYTF	TRBV3-1	TRBJ1-2	many	TRBD1
TGTGCCAGCAGTAGGGGGCCTGGTGGGAATCAGCCCCAGCATTTT	CASSRGPGGNQPQHF	TRBV28	TRBJ1-5	many	TRBD1
TGCGCCAGCAGTTCAGAAGCGGGGGGGGGCACAGATACGCAGTATTTT	CASSSEAGGGTDTQYF	TRBV5-1	TRBJ2-3	-	TRBD2
TGTGCCAGCAGCGTAGATATATCCCGAACAGGGGGTGTGAAGACCGGGGAGCTGTTTTTT	CASSVDISRTGGVKTGELFF	TRBV9	TRBJ2-2	many	TRBD1
TGTGCCAGCAGCTTTGGGGATACGAACACTGAAGCTTTCTTT	CASSFGDTNTEAFF	TRBV7-8	TRBJ1-1	few	-
TGTGCCAGCACCCACGCGCTAAGGGGATTTGGCTACACCTTC	CASTHALRGFGYTF	TRBV6-1	TRBJ1-2	-	-
TGTGCCAGCAGCCTCGGGCCGCAGGAGTCCTCTGGAAACACCATATATTTT	CASSLGPQESSGNTIYF	TRBV7-2	TRBJ1-3	many	-
TGTGCCAGCACCGGACAGTGGGGCACTGAAGCTTTCTTT	CASTGQWGTEAFF	TRBV7-2	TRBJ1-1	many	-
TGTGCCACCCGACAGGGAGTACAGCCCCAGCATTTT	CATRQGVQPQHF	TRBV19	TRBJ1-5	-	TRBD1
TGTGCCAGCAGTCAGAAAGATACGCAGTATTTT	CASSQKDTQYF	TRBV12-3/TRBV12-4	TRBJ2-3	many	-
TGTGCCAGCAGCGCAGCATTAAGCTCTGGGGCCAACGTCCTGACTTTC	CASSAALSSGANVLTF	TRBV9	TRBJ2-6	many	-
TGCGCCAGCAGCCAAGCTAGCGGGACTTGGCGAAATGAGCAGTTCTTC	CASSQASGTWRNEQFF	TRBV4-1	TRBJ2-1	-	TRBD2
TGTGCCAGCAGTTGGGACGGCAGCACAGATACGCAGTATTTT	CASSWDGSTDTQYF	TRBV12-3/TRBV12-4	TRBJ2-3	many	-
TGTGCCAGCAGTTACAGGGTTCTTGGGAACACTGAAGCTTTCTTT	CASSYRVLGNTEAFF	TRBV12-3/TRBV12-4	TRBJ1-1	many	-
TGCAGTGCTAGGCGACAGCAAAGCAATGAAAAACTGTTTTTT	CSARRQQSNEKLFF	TRBV20-1	TRBJ1-4	many	-
TGCGCCAGCAGCCAAGGGAGGGACAGTCGGTGGAATGAGCAGTTCTTC	CASSQGRDSRWNEQFF	TRBV4-3	TRBJ2-1	many	-
TGCGCCAGCAGCCAAAACCTCATACAGGACACTGAAGCTTTCTTT	CASSQNLIQDTEAFF	TRBV4-1	TRBJ1-1	few	-
TGTGCCAGTAGAAGGGCAGCCAACCCTTTGAACTCGGGCACTGAAGCTTTCTTT	CASRRAANPLNSGTEAFF	TRBV19	TRBJ1-1	few	-
TGTGCCAGCAGCGCAACAGGGATCCTCTATGGCTACACCTTC	CASSATGILYGYTF	TRBV9	TRBJ1-2	few	-
TGTGCCAGCAGCGCCGGGGGGGCAAGGAGTCAGCCCCAGCATTTT	CASSAGGARSQPQHF	TRBV7-9	TRBJ1-5	few	-
TGTGCCAGCAGCCCGAGGAACGTCGGGGGAGACATTCAGTACTTC	CASSPRNVGGDIQYF	TRBV5-4	TRBJ2-4	many	-